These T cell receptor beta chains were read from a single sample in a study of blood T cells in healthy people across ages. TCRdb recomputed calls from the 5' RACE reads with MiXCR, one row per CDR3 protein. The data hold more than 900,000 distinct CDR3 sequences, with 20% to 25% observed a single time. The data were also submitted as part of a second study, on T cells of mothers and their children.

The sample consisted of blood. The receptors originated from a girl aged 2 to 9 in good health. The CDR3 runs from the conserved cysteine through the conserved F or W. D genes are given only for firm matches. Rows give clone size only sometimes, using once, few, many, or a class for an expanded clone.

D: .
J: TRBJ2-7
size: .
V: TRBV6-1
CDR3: CASSERAVVREQYF
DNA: TGTGCCAGCAGTGAACGGGCGGTAGTCCGCGAGCAGTACTTC

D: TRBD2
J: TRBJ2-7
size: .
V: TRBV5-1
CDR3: CASESGTSGRVYEQYF
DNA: TGCGCCAGCGAATCCGGGACTAGCGGGAGGGTCTACGAGCAGTACTTC

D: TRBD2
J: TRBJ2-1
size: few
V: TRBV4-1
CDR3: CASSQDPWEGNEQFF
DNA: TGCGCCAGCAGCCAAGATCCGTGGGAGGGGAATGAGCAGTTCTTC

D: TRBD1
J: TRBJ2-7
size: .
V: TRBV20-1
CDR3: CSARVRRQGEVEQYF
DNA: TGCAGTGCTAGAGTTAGGAGACAGGGGGAGGTCGAGCAGTACTTC

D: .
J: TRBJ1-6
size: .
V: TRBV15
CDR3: CATSEGENSPLHF
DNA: TGTGCCACCAGCGAGGGGGAGAATTCACCCCTCCACTTT

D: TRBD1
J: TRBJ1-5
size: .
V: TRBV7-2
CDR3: CASSFRTGEQPQHF
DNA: TGTGCCAGCAGCTTCCGGACAGGGGAACAGCCCCAGCATTTT

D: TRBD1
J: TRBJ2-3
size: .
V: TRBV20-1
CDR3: CSARETGQGLDTQYF
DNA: TGCAGTGCTAGAGAAACGGGACAGGGATTAGATACGCAGTATTTT

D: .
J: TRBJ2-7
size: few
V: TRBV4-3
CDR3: CASSQFGGSYEQYF
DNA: TGCGCCAGCAGCCAATTCGGGGGCTCCTACGAGCAGTACTTC

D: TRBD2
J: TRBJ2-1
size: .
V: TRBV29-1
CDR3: CSALAGGSRNEQFF
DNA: TGCAGCGCCTTAGCGGGAGGTTCCCGCAATGAGCAGTTCTTC

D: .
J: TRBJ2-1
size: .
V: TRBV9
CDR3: CGSSDDRSNEQFF
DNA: TGTGGCAGCAGCGACGACAGAAGCAATGAGCAGTTCTTC

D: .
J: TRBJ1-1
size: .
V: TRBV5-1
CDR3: CASSLYGGESTEAFF
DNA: TGCGCCAGCAGCTTGTATGGGGGAGAGAGCACTGAAGCTTTCTTT

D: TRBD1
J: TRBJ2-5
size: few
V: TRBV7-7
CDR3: CASSSGQAYQETQYF
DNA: TGTGCTAGCAGCTCGGGACAGGCGTACCAAGAGACCCAGTACTTC

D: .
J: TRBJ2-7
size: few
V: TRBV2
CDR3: CASSQPGRNYEQYF
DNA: TGTGCCAGCAGTCAACCGGGACGGAACTACGAGCAGTACTTC

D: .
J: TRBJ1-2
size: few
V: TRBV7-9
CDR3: CASSLGYPGNYGYTF
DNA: TGTGCCAGCAGCCTAGGTTATCCAGGAAACTATGGCTACACCTTC

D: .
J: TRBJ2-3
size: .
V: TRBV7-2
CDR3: CASSKAADRPSTDTQYF
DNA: TGTGCCAGCAGCAAGGCTGCGGACCGGCCTAGCACAGATACGCAGTATTTT

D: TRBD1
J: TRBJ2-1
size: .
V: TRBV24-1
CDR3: CATSGQGGYLYNEQFF
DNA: TGTGCCACCAGCGGACAGGGCGGGTACCTTTACAATGAGCAGTTCTTC

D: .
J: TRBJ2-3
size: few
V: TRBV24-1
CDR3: CATSRDSITDTQYF
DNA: TGTGCCACCAGCCGGGACTCGATTACAGATACGCAGTATTTT

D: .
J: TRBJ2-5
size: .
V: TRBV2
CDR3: CATLDEKETQYF
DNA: TGTGCCACCTTGGACGAGAAAGAGACCCAGTACTTC

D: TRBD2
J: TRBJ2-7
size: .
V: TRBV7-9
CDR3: CASSSIRGGIYEQYF
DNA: TGCGCCAGCAGCTCCATACGCGGGGGGATCTACGAGCAGTACTTC

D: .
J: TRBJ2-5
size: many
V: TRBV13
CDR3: CASSVRRGETQYF
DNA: TGTGCCAGCAGCGTACGGCGAGGAGAGACCCAGTACTTC

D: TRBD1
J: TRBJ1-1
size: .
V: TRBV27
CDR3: CASSPRTGGQNTEAFF
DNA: TGTGCCAGCAGTCCACGGACAGGGGGGCAGAACACTGAAGCTTTCTTT

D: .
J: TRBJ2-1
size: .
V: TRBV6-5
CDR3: CASRALISDEQFF
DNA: TGTGCCAGCAGAGCTTTGATCTCGGATGAGCAGTTCTTC

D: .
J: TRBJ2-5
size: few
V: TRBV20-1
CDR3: CSAIRAPQETQYF
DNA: TGCAGTGCTATACGGGCACCTCAAGAGACCCAGTACTTC

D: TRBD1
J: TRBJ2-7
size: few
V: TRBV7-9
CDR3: CASRSGTGYAYEQYF
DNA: TGTGCCAGCAGGTCCGGGACAGGGTACGCCTACGAGCAGTACTTC

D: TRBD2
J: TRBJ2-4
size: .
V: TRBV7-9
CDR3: CASSFAGGAKNIQYF
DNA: TGTGCCAGCAGCTTTGCGGGAGGAGCCAAAAACATTCAGTACTTC

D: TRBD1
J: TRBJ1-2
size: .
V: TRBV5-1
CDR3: CASSPPDRETYGYTF
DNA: TGCGCCAGCAGCCCACCGGACAGGGAGACCTATGGCTACACCTTC

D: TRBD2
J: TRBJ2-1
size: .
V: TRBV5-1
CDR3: CASKRGGTSSDEQFF
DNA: TGCGCCAGCAAGCGGGGAGGGACTAGCAGTGATGAGCAGTTCTTC

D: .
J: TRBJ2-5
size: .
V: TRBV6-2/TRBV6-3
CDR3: CASSYSSTAQETQYF
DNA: TGTGCCAGCAGTTACTCCTCGACAGCCCAAGAGACCCAGTACTTC

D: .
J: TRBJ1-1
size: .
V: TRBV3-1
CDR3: CASSSTITGSTEAFF
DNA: TGTGCCAGCAGCTCTACGATTACAGGGAGCACTGAAGCTTTCTTT

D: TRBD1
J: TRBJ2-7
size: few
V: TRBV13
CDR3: CASSPWGQGAYEQYF
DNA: TGTGCCAGCAGCCCATGGGGGCAGGGGGCCTACGAGCAGTACTTC

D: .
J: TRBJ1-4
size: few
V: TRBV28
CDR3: CASSSFGAGATNEKLFF
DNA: TGTGCCAGCAGTTCCTTCGGTGCTGGAGCAACTAATGAAAAACTGTTTTTT

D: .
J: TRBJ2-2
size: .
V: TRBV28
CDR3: CASSRFRLRGTGELFF
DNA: TGTGCCAGCAGTCGCTTTCGGTTACGAGGCACCGGGGAGCTGTTTTTT

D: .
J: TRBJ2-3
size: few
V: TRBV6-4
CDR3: CASSDKGGTDTQYF
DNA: TGTGCCAGCAGTGACAAGGGAGGCACTGATACGCAGTATTTT

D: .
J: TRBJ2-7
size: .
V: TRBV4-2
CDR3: CASSQERLASYEQYF
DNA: TGTGCCAGCAGCCAAGAGCGTCTAGCGAGTTACGAGCAGTACTTC

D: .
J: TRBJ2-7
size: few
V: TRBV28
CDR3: CASSFSFQATSYEQYF
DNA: TGTGCCAGCAGTTTCTCTTTCCAGGCAACCTCCTACGAGCAGTACTTC

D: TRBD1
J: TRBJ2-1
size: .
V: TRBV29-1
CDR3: CSVDGQGSPVNEQFF
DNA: TGCAGCGTGGATGGACAGGGGTCCCCTGTCAATGAGCAGTTCTTC

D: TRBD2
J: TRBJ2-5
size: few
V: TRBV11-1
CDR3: CASSMTSVTETQYF
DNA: TGTGCCAGCAGTATGACTAGCGTAACAGAGACCCAGTACTTC

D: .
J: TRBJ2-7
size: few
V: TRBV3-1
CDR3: CASSQDTGYEQYF
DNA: TGTGCCAGCAGCCAAGATACCGGCTACGAGCAGTACTTC

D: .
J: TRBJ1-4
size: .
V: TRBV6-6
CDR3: CASSLDIEKLFF
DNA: TGTGCCAGCAGTCTCGACATCGAAAAACTGTTTTTT

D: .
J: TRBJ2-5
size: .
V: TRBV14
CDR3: CASSQQNAKSLETQYF
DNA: TGTGCCAGCAGCCAACAAAACGCCAAGAGTCTGGAGACCCAGTACTTC

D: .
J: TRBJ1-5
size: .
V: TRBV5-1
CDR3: CASSLVGVRVQPQHF
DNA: TGCGCCAGCAGCTTGGTCGGGGTAAGAGTTCAGCCCCAGCATTTT

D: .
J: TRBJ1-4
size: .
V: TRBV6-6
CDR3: CASSSRGMAGEKLFF
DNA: TGTGCCAGCAGTTCACGTGGGATGGCAGGAGAAAAACTGTTTTTT

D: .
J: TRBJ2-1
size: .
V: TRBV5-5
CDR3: CASSLTGSRPGNEQFF
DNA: TGTGCCAGCAGCTTGACGGGCAGCCGGCCCGGCAATGAGCAGTTCTTC

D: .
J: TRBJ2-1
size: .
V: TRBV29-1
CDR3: CSTRTVSSYNEQFF
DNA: TGCAGCACCCGGACGGTAAGCTCCTACAATGAGCAGTTCTTC

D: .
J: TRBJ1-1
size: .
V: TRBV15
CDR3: CATSRPREGSGAFF
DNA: TGTGCCACCAGCAGGCCGAGGGAGGGGTCAGGAGCTTTCTTT